A single T cell receptor (beta chain) is shown here with its context. Its antigen is unidentified. This specimen comes from a study of monozygotic twins with inflammatory bowel disease. Study results and caveats: There were differing immunosuppressive treatments, which may have added variability to patient repertoires.

The CDR3 totals 17 residues. Germline values: CDR1 LNHDA, CDR2 SQIVND (reference sequence). Per donor, approximately 2.5 ml of blood was collected and frozen. The UMIs carried a 6-nucleotide sample barcode, and they were added by template switching. Each CDR3 protein gets one entry in TCRdb, which reprocessed the 5' RACE reads and gives no DNA. The sample's table shows fewer than 350,000 distinct CDR3 sequences. The chain is built from TRBV19 and TRBJ1-1; absent DNA, TCRdb's TRBD1 call cannot be checked. The clonotype comes from a human donor with ulcerative colitis or Crohn's disease, or a healthy co-twin of an affected twin (not recorded which). Sequenced sample: blood. The CDR3: CASINNRVASMNTEAFF.